This T cell receptor beta chain was found in a study of blood T cell repertoires in COVID-19. Study context: Whether acute or convalescent, the COVID-19 samples came from the United States, Italy and Spain. In each case, the material was cDNA or gDNA derived from T cells, B-cell-depleted T cells, or PBMCs.

The J segment lost 8 bases and the V segment lost 7 bases, leaving 6 bases of the junction unmatched. This CDR3 is built from 15 residues. Germline loops: CDR1 LNHDA, CDR2 SQIVND (reference sequence). Only a few counts were recorded for this clone. Original data processing: Estimates of nucleated cell counts were drawn from the amplification of reference gene primers. The table came from immunoSEQ multiplex PCR; TCRdb's copy has only in-frame clones and leaves some out. For V, J and clone size, that table is used; D and trimming come from the DNA. The profile shows about 140,000 clones, approximately 82% of them singletons.

The sequence came from a human donor in a cohort sampled during active COVID-19. The rearrangement uses TRBV19 and TRBJ2-1; 15 bases are shared with TRBD2. Sequenced sample: peripheral blood. The CDR3 DNA sequence: TGTGCCAGTAATCCGGGACTAGCGGGAGGATATGAGCAGTTCTTC. Amino acids: CASNPGLAGGYEQFF. Combining the CDR3 with reference TRBV19 and TRBJ2-1 gives the whole variable domain DGGITQSPKYLFRKEGQNVTLSCEQNLNHDAMYWYRQDPGQGLRLIYYSQIVNDFQKGDIAEGYSVSREKKESFPLTVTSAQKNPTAFYLCASNPGLAGGYEQFFGPGTRLTVL.